A single sample is the source of the 30 T cell receptor beta chains below, sequenced in a study of identical twins. TCRdb ran MiXCR on the 5' RACE reads and lists one entry per CDR3 protein. The data show 400,000 to 550,000 distinct CDR3 sequences, approximately 14% seen once. A further study also used this sample, focusing on yellow fever vaccine responses in identical twins.

The sequenced sample was CD4+ T cells sorted from blood. The receptor source for this set is a woman aged 18-30 years in good health.

In its sample, this clonotype was seen many times. The V and J genes are TRBV2 and TRBJ2-4; D gene uncertain. The V end lost 6 bases, the J end lost 0 bases, and 12 bases lay between the germline ends. Per germline, CDR1 SNHLY and CDR2 FYNNEI. This CDR3 spans 15 amino acids. The CDR3 reads CASRSDPLAKNIQYF. The DNA for the CDR3 is TGTGCCAGCAGATCCGACCCTTTAGCCAAAAACATTCAGTACTTC.

This clonotype was counted ten times or more. The chain couples TRBV29-1 to TRBJ2-5; possible D gene TRBD1, 6 bases. V gave up 3 bases and J gave up 4 bases, with 12 bases separating them. The CDR3 length is 13 residues. CDR1 and CDR2 (germline): SQVTM, ANQGSEA. The CDR3 DNA reads TGCAGCGTTGATTGGGGGCGCGTAGAGACCCAGTACTTC. Translated: CSVDWGRVETQYF.

A word on this clonotype: One end of the junction is discordant with germline, which a read error may explain. CDR3 DNA sequence: TGTGCCAGCAGTACCGACAGCTCTCGGGCCAACGTCCTGACTTTC. Protein sequence: CASSTDSSRANVLTF. J is TRBJ2-6 and V is TRBV6-2 or TRBV6-3; a weak D match, TRBD1 (5 bases). This CDR3 is 15 amino acids long. Germline V gene sequence: CDR1 MNHEY, CDR2 SVGEGT.

The J gene is TRBJ2-7, the V gene TRBV7-6; D gene unclear. Looked up from germline, CDR1 is SGHVS and CDR2 is FNYEAQ. The V and J ends lost 2 bases and 3 bases respectively, with 8 bases between them. The CDR3 has 13 residues. The CDR3 here is CASSLLRSYEQYF. The CDR3, as DNA: TGTGCCAGCAGCTTACTGCGCAGCTACGAGCAGTACTTC. The full variable domain, rest sourced from reference TRBV7-6 and TRBJ2-7, is GAGVSQSPRYKVTKRGQDVALRCDPISGHVSLYWYRQALGQGPEFLTYFNYEAQQDKSGLPNDRFSAERPEGSISTLTIQRTEQRDSAMYRCASSLLRSYEQYFGPGTRLTVT.

This chain connects TRBV7-9 to TRBJ2-5, with TRBD2 matching 10 bases. J was trimmed by 5 bases and V by 6 bases; bases with no gene match: 6. The germline CDR1 and CDR2 sequences are SEHNR and FQNEAQ (reference sequence). The CDR3 is 14 residues long. The CDR3 here is CASRRAGGMETQYF. The CDR3 DNA reads as TGTGCCAGCAGGCGAGCGGGGGGGATGGAGACCCAGTACTTC.

This chain links TRBV9 with TRBJ2-4, with D maybe TRBD1 (6 bases). Germline V gene lookup returns CDR1 SGDLS and CDR2 YYNGEE. This CDR3 is built from 15 residues. Trimming left V 3 bases short and J 1 base short, with 11 bases between. CDR3 bases: TGTGCCAGCAGCGCACAGGGTTCGGCCAAAAACATTCAGTACTTC. Its translation is CASSAQGSAKNIQYF. The complete variable domain, with remaining parts taken from reference TRBV9 and TRBJ2-4, reads DSGVTQTPKHLITATGQRVTLRCSPRSGDLSVYWYQQSLDQGLQFLIQYYNGEERAKGNILERFSAQQFPDLHSELNLSSLELGDSALYFCASSAQGSAKNIQYFGAGTRLSVL.

The chain couples TRBV6-5 to TRBJ2-7; 9 nucleotides align to TRBD1. V gave up 2 bases and J gave up 6 bases; unmatched junction bases: 11. The CDR3 runs 16 residues. Germline CDR1 reads MNHEY; CDR2 reads SVGAGI. The CDR3 spells CASSYVPPGQGSEQYF. The CDR3 DNA follows: TGTGCCAGCAGTTACGTGCCTCCGGGACAGGGTAGCGAGCAGTACTTC.

Many counts were recorded for this clonotype. The chain couples TRBV20-1 to TRBJ2-7; 10 nucleotides agree with TRBD2. V shed 0 bases, J shed 3 bases, and the junction held 5 bases outside the gene matches. CDR1 is DFQATT, CDR2 SNEGSKA, per germline (reference sequence). The CDR3 loop spans 15 amino acids. CDR3 bases: TGCAGTGCTAGAGATACGCTAGCGGGAGTCTACGAGCAGTACTTC. As protein: CSARDTLAGVYEQYF.

The rearrangement joins TRBV2 to TRBJ2-2; unclear D gene. Per the germline V gene, CDR1 is SNHLY and CDR2 is FYNNEI. Trimming stripped 1 base from V and 1 base from J, with 7 bases between. This CDR3 contains 15 residues. In nucleotides, the CDR3 is TGTGCCAGCAGTGAAGTACGACTGAACACCGGGGAGCTGTTTTTT. It yields the protein CASSEVRLNTGELFF.

The chain links TRBV12-3 or TRBV12-4 to TRBJ2-1; 9 bases align to TRBD2. This CDR3 spans 15 amino acids. Trimming cost V 3 bases and J 5 bases; bases outside gene matches: 5. The CDR3 here is CASSFWLAGNNEQFF. The CDR3 DNA follows: TGTGCCAGCAGTTTTTGGCTAGCGGGAAACAATGAGCAGTTCTTC.

The chain links TRBV20-1 to TRBJ2-7, with 10 bases lining up with TRBD2. The CDR3 contains 15 residues. Germline values: CDR1 DFQATT, CDR2 SNEGSKA (reference sequence). With V trimmed by 6 bases and J by 3 bases, 11 bases remained unmatched. CDR3 sequence reads: CSAMESGRGYYEQYF. CDR3 bases: TGCAGTGCAATGGAGAGCGGGAGGGGGTACTACGAGCAGTACTTC.

Many counts were recorded for this clonotype. The gene calls are TRBV7-8 and TRBJ1-2, with TRBD1 matching 9 bases. Germline CDR1 SGHVS, CDR2 FQNEAQ. Trimming removed 5 bases from V and 8 bases from J; junction bases left unmatched: 6. The CDR3 extends over 13 amino acids. In nucleotides, the CDR3 is TGTGCCAGCAGCGTTTACAGGGGGCAGGGCTACACCTTC. Amino acid sequence: CASSVYRGQGYTF.

About this clonotype: At one end the junction does not follow the germline gene, possibly because of a read error. The J gene is TRBJ1-1, the V gene TRBV16; no clear D gene. This CDR3 comprises 13 residues. From germline, CDR1 is KGHSY and CDR2 FQNENV. The DNA of the CDR3 is TGTGCCAGCAGCCAATTGGTAGGAGCTGACGCTTTCTTT. Amino acids: CASSQLVGADAFF.

This clonotype was counted at least ten times. V is TRBV5-1 and J is TRBJ2-7, with TRBD1 identical over 7 bases. CDR3 size: 14 residues. Germline loops: CDR1 SGHRS, CDR2 YFSETQ. Unmatched junction bases numbered 3, after V lost 3 bases and J lost 0 bases. CDR3 DNA sequence: TGCGCCAGCAGCTCCGGGACAGTCTCCTACGAGCAGTACTTC. Translating gives CASSSGTVSYEQYF.

The genes are TRBV19 and TRBJ1-1; maybe TRBD1 (5 bases). V was clipped by 6 bases and J by 1 base, with 12 bases between them. The CDR3 consists of 14 residues. Germline V CDR1 and CDR2: LNHDA, SQIVND (reference sequence). The chain's CDR3 is CASSSGWQNTEAFF. CDR3 in DNA: TGTGCCAGTAGCTCAGGGTGGCAGAACACTGAAGCTTTCTTT. Full variable domain (rest looked up from reference TRBV19 and TRBJ1-1): DGGITQSPKYLFRKEGQNVTLSCEQNLNHDAMYWYRQDPGQGLRLIYYSQIVNDFQKGDIAEGYSVSREKKESFPLTVTSAQKNPTAFYLCASSSGWQNTEAFFGQGTRLTVV.

This clonotype turned up a few times. The chain uses TRBV3-1 and TRBJ2-2, with D maybe TRBD2 (5 bases). CDR3 length equals 14 residues. V gave up 1 base and J gave up 7 bases, with 10 bases separating them. Per germline, CDR1 LGHDT and CDR2 YNNKEL (reference sequence). CDR3 DNA: TGTGCCAGCAGCCAAGTGCGAGGGTACGGGGAGCTGTTTTTT. Its protein product is CASSQVRGYGELFF.

The genes are TRBV29-1 and TRBJ2-7, with D tentatively TRBD1 or TRBD2 (5 bases each). The CDR3 totals 12 residues. V lost 4 bases and J lost 10, with 17 bases in between. The germline V gene encodes CDR1 SQVTM and CDR2 ANQGSEA. The CDR3 region has the DNA TGCAGCGTTGTTTTGGGTTTTGGGGGTCAGTACTTC. This codes for CSVVLGFGGQYF.

This clonotype was counted a few times. The chain has TRBV29-1 and TRBJ2-7, with TRBD2 matching 8 bases. The germline gives CDR1 SQVTM, CDR2 ANQGSEA. With V trimmed by 6 bases and J by 1 base, 5 bases remained unmatched. The CDR3 is 13 amino acids. CDR3 in DNA: TGCAGCGTAGGCGGGAGGCCATCCTACGAGCAGTACTTC. Translated, it gives CSVGGRPSYEQYF.

Many counts were recorded for this clonotype. The chain carries TRBV3-1 and TRBJ2-3; TRBD1 agrees at 8 bases. The CDR3 runs to 15 residues. Germline V gives CDR1 LGHDT, CDR2 YNNKEL (reference sequence). With 4 bases clipped from V and 2 bases from J, the junction kept 5 bases outside the gene matches. CDR3 in DNA: TGTGCCAGCAGCCCCCGGGACAGGCCCACAGATACGCAGTATTTT. Translated, it gives CASSPRDRPTDTQYF.

The table lists this clonotype with a few counts. The chain is built from TRBV6-1 and TRBJ2-1; 12 bases agree with TRBD2. There are 14 residues in the CDR3. Germline lookup yields CDR1 MNHNS and CDR2 SASEGT. With 1 base clipped from V and 13 bases from J, the junction kept 5 bases outside the gene matches. As DNA, the CDR3 is TGTGCCAGCAGTGAAGAGGGACTAGCGGGCAAACAGTTCTTC. Protein product: CASSEEGLAGKQFF.

Note on this clonotype: A read error may produce the germline difference seen at one junction end. The chain recombines TRBV2 with TRBJ2-2; a weak D match, TRBD2 (7 bases). Germline CDR1 reads SNHLY; CDR2 reads FYNNEI. The CDR3 spans 19 residues. The CDR3 sequence: CAISLIRGGGRRSTGELFF. The DNA for the CDR3 is TGTGCCATCAGTTTAATACGCGGGGGCGGCCGTCGTAGCACCGGGGAGCTGTTTTTT.

This clonotype was picked up many times. DNA for the CDR3: TGCGCCAGCAGCTTGACGGGAGTGAAGGCAGATACGCAGTATTTT. It translates to CASSLTGVKADTQYF. The chain combines TRBV5-1 with TRBJ2-3, with D possibly being TRBD2 (6 bases). The germline gives CDR1 SGHRS, CDR2 YFSETQ. Trimming stripped 1 base from V and 4 bases from J, with 13 bases between. The CDR3 has 15 residues.

In this sample, this clonotype turned up a few times. This chain uses TRBV5-5 with TRBJ2-1; 8 bases align to TRBD2. The CDR3 runs to 16 residues. Trimming removed 1 base from V and 4 bases from J; junction bases left unmatched: 7. The germline V gene encodes CDR1 SGHKS and CDR2 YYEKEE (reference sequence). CDR3 protein: CASSLPGRAAYNEQFF. As DNA, the CDR3 is TGTGCCAGCAGCTTGCCCGGGAGGGCCGCATACAATGAGCAGTTCTTC. The full variable domain, in which reference TRBV5-5 and TRBJ2-1 provide the parts outside the CDR3, is DAGVTQSPTHLIKTRGQQVTLRCSPISGHKSVSWYQQVLGQGPQFIFQYYEKEERGRGNFPDRFSARQFPNYSSELNVNALLLGDSALYLCASSLPGRAAYNEQFFGPGTRLTVL.

This clonotype was counted ten times or more. The V and J genes are TRBV5-1 and TRBJ2-2; a weak D match, TRBD1 (5 bases). Germline CDR1 reads SGHRS; CDR2 reads YFSETQ. V lost 0 bases and J 4 bases, leaving 13 bases between the germline ends. The CDR3 length is 16 residues. The CDR3 DNA reads TGCGCCAGCAGCTTGGAGGGGCAACTCCCCACCGGGGAGCTGTTTTTT. It yields the protein CASSLEGQLPTGELFF.

The chain has TRBV6-5 and TRBJ2-7; D gene ambiguous. Deletions cut 2 bases from V and 6 bases from J, with 8 bases between. The CDR3 extends over 12 amino acids. Germline lookup yields CDR1 MNHEY and CDR2 SVGAGI. The CDR3 sequence: CASSYEKREQYF. CDR3 DNA: TGTGCCAGCAGTTACGAAAAGCGCGAGCAGTACTTC.

This chain joins TRBV12-3 or TRBV12-4 and TRBJ1-3; D is uncertain. V lost 7 bases to trimming and J lost 3 bases, with 19 bases between them. The CDR3 length is 16 residues. The DNA for the CDR3 is TGTGCCAGCACTTGGGGAAGAAGAGCCTTTGGAAACACCATATATTTT. Its translation: CASTWGRRAFGNTIYF.

This chain links TRBV20-1 with TRBJ2-1; 7 bases agree with TRBD1. With V trimmed by 6 bases and J by 5 bases, 10 bases remained unmatched. The CDR3 runs 14 residues. Germline loops: CDR1 DFQATT, CDR2 SNEGSKA (reference sequence). The DNA for the CDR3 is TGCAGTGCCTCCCAGAGACAGGGCGACAATGAGCAGTTCTTC. Its translation is CSASQRQGDNEQFF.

The CDR3 DNA follows: TGTGCCAGCTCAGAGCAGGGGGCGTACAATGAGCAGTTCTTC. This encodes CASSEQGAYNEQFF. The J gene is TRBJ2-1, the V gene TRBV18; 8 bases are shared with TRBD1. Trimming took 5 bases from V and 4 from J; bases not matched to a gene: 4. The CDR3 runs to 14 residues. Looked up from germline, CDR1 is KGHSH and CDR2 is LQKENI.

The chain combines TRBV18 with TRBJ2-3; D is undetermined. This CDR3 has 13 amino acids. The germline V and J ends were trimmed by 3 bases and 7 bases, with 11 bases remaining between them. Germline-derived CDR1 and CDR2 are KGHSH and LQKENI. CDR3 protein: CASSPGRSYTQYF. CDR3 bases: TGTGCCAGCTCACCGGGTAGGAGCTATACGCAGTATTTT.

The chain recombines TRBV7-2 with TRBJ2-3, with 9 bases lining up with TRBD1. CDR1 is SGHTA, CDR2 FQGNSA, per germline. CDR3 size: 15 residues. With 5 bases clipped from V and 1 base from J, the junction kept 4 bases outside the gene matches. CDR3 region: CASSIGTGRTDTQYF. The CDR3 DNA is TGTGCCAGCAGCATAGGGACAGGGCGCACAGATACGCAGTATTTT.